This T cell receptor (beta chain) was sequenced for a study of T cells after yellow fever vaccination. This clonotype occurred many times. The target antigen is unknown. Trimming pared 2 bases from V and 1 base from J, leaving 14 bases between. The CDR3 covers 16 residues. Germline CDR1 reads MGHRA; CDR2 reads YSYEKL. TCRdb re-derived calls from the 5' RACE reads in MiXCR, one entry per CDR3 protein. The table lists about 68,000 distinct CDR3 sequences, about 7% of them singletons. Regarding the study as a whole: Contaminating bulk clonotypes could be abundant in FACS-sorted repertoires.

The V and J genes are TRBV4-1 and TRBJ2-5; D may be TRBD2 (7 bases). This clonotype originated in a young man who received the YFV17D yellow fever vaccine. The sequenced sample was CD8+ T cells sorted from PBMCs, obtained about 49 days after the first yellow fever vaccination. The DNA of the CDR3 is TGCGCCAGCAGCCAAAGGGGGGGTACAGTCCAAGAGACCCAGTACTTC. Its protein is CASSQRGGTVQETQYF.